Reported below is one TCR beta chain. This table comes from immunoSEQ multiplex PCR, and its TCRdb copy is limited to in-frame clones, with some not included. The sample yields around 58,000 clones, approximately 81% seen once. These data originate in a study of blood T cell repertoires in COVID-19. In the study overall: The United States, Italy and Spain supplied acute and convalescent COVID-19 samples. Sources were T cells, B-cell-depleted T cells, or PBMCs; the material itself was cDNA or gDNA.

The V gene's germline CDR1 is MDHEN and CDR2 SYDVKM. Trimming at V came to 8 bases and at J to 0 bases, leaving 6 bases not matched to a gene. The CDR3 extends over 15 amino acids. What was sequenced was PBMCs or T cells enriched from blood (not recorded which). The chain has TRBV28 and TRBJ2-7, with 11 bases lining up with TRBD2. This receptor was obtained from a woman aged 40 to 49 with acute COVID-19. The CDR3 spells CASVDSGRGSYEQYF. DNA for the CDR3: TGTGCCAGCGTCGATAGCGGGAGGGGCTCCTACGAGCAGTACTTC.